This T cell receptor (beta chain) was documented in a study of early T cells in non-severe SARS-CoV-2 infection. The wider study: Sequenced bulk RNA came from whole blood that was unsorted, and chains were unpaired.

Each cDNA molecule carried a unique molecular identifier. TCRdb used MiXCR to reprocess the 5' RACE reads, holding one entry per CDR3 protein. The sample gives about 20,000 distinct CDR3 sequences, about 3.7% of which show up once; 5.5% to 7% is in the top ten. V shed 3 bases and J 4 bases; nucleotides not matched to a gene: 14. The CDR3 runs 19 residues. CDR1 and CDR2 (germline): KGHSH, LQKENI. This clonotype was counted ten times or more. What it recognizes is unknown. Study-wide points: Reliance on VDJdb matching favored anti-spike CD8 responses; private and CD4 specificities were missed.

This clonotype was sampled from an adult who was a healthcare worker with PCR-confirmed SARS-CoV-2 infection or an uninfected control (not recorded which). The chain recombines TRBV18 with TRBJ2-5; 13 nucleotides line up with TRBD2. Sequenced sample: whole blood. CDR3 DNA: TGTGCCAGCTCACCGAGGACTAGCGGGAGAGGAGGTGTTTTAGAGACCCAGTACTTC. The encoded protein is CASSPRTSGRGGVLETQYF.